Listed here are 30 T cell receptor beta chains from one sample, sequenced in a study of CD8 T cells in ankylosing spondylitis. TCRdb analysed the 5' RACE reads with MiXCR anew, one entry per CDR3 protein. Among under 200,000 distinct CDR3 sequences listed, approximately 9.9% were seen once. The sample taken for sequencing was blood, either unsorted or a sorted T cell fraction (not recorded which). These receptors were taken from a female donor with ankylosing spondylitis or in good health (not recorded which).

This clonotype has at least ten counts. The chain joins TRBV2 to TRBJ2-7; either TRBD1 or TRBD2 may fit D (6 bases each). The CDR3 is 13 residues long. V was trimmed by 7 bases and J by 1 base, leaving 11 bases between them. CDR1 and CDR2 (germline): SNHLY, FYNNEI. Written as DNA, the CDR3 is TGTGCCAGCAAACAGGGAGGTTCCTACGAGCAGTACTTC. Its protein is CASKQGGSYEQYF.

This clonotype was counted many times. The genes are TRBV6-5 and TRBJ1-5; maybe TRBD1 (5 bases). Trimming left V 2 bases short and J 6 bases short, with 11 bases between. This CDR3 region has 14 residues. Germline CDR1 reads MNHEY; CDR2 reads SVGAGI. The CDR3 sequence is CASSYGGGGQPQHF. CDR3 in DNA: TGTGCCAGCAGTTACGGGGGAGGAGGTCAGCCCCAGCATTTT.

This clonotype has ten or more counts. For the CDR3, the DNA is TGTGCCAGCAGACGAAACACCGGGGAGCTGTTTTTT. Its protein is CASRRNTGELFF. This rearrangement joins TRBV2 to TRBJ2-2; D unclear. CDR1 is SNHLY, CDR2 FYNNEI, per germline. The ends were cut back, 6 bases at V and 2 bases at J, with 4 bases in the middle. There are 12 residues in the CDR3.

This chain links TRBV20-1 with TRBJ1-5, with 7 nucleotides matching TRBD1. CDR3 length: 15 residues. Germline CDR1 reads DFQATT; CDR2 reads SNEGSKA (reference sequence). V trimming: 0 bases; J trimming: 6 bases; junction bases outside the gene matches: 8. As DNA, the CDR3 is TGCAGTGCTAGAGATCTCGAGGGGGCTCGTCAGCCCCAGCATTTT. It translates to CSARDLEGARQPQHF.

This clonotype occurred many times. The V and J genes are TRBV6-2 or TRBV6-3 and TRBJ2-1, with D possibly TRBD2 on 5 matching bases. Germline-derived CDR1 and CDR2 are MNHEY and SVGEGT. The CDR3 loop spans 12 amino acids. V dropped 2 bases and J dropped 9 bases, with 8 bases sitting between them. CDR3: CASSYEEVEQFF. In DNA, the CDR3 is TGTGCCAGCAGTTACGAGGAGGTTGAGCAGTTCTTC.

This clonotype was recorded a few times. The V gene is TRBV7-9, the J gene TRBJ2-3; 11 bases match TRBD2. The CDR3 runs 16 residues. The V segment lost 2 bases and the J segment 3 bases; nucleotides outside the gene matches: 4. CDR1 SEHNR and CDR2 FQNEAQ come from the germline V gene (reference sequence). The CDR3 DNA sequence: TGTGCCAGCAGCTTAATTACTAGCGGGAGTACAGATACGCAGTATTTT. Translated, it gives CASSLITSGSTDTQYF.

This clonotype turned up a few times. The chain has TRBV5-6 and TRBJ2-7; possible D gene TRBD2, 5 bases. Between the trimmed V and J ends, which lost 1 base and 3 bases, there was a span of 11 bases. The V gene's germline CDR1 is SGHDT and CDR2 YYEEEE. The CDR3 consists of 14 residues. The CDR3 coding sequence is TGTGCCAGCAGCTTGATCGAGCGGAACTACGAGCAGTACTTC. Translation: CASSLIERNYEQYF.

This clonotype was recorded at least ten times. This rearrangement joins TRBV28 to TRBJ2-2, with no clear D. Trimming shortened V by 3 bases and J by 0 bases, and 11 bases separated the two germline ends. The CDR3 extends over 16 amino acids. CDR1 is MDHEN, CDR2 SYDVKM, per germline. The chain's CDR3 is CASSFRLPPNTGELFF. The CDR3 DNA sequence: TGTGCCAGCAGTTTTCGCCTCCCTCCGAACACCGGGGAGCTGTTTTTT.

This rearrangement joins TRBV7-2 to TRBJ2-5; weak D call: TRBD2 (6 bases). The V and J ends lost 1 base and 5 bases respectively, with 14 bases between them. This CDR3 is 15 amino acids long. Germline loops: CDR1 SGHTA, CDR2 FQGNSA. CDR3 sequence (DNA): TGTGCCAGCAGCTTAGTCGGGGGATTGGGTGAGACCCAGTACTTC. Translating gives CASSLVGGLGETQYF.

Only a few counts were recorded for this clonotype. The DNA of the CDR3 is TGTGCCAGCAGCGCCAACACAGGGCCGAACACTGAAGCTTTCTTT. Translating gives CASSANTGPNTEAFF. This chain connects TRBV9 to TRBJ1-1, with D perhaps matching TRBD1 (6 bases). V lost 3 bases and J lost 1, with 13 bases in between. CDR3 size: 15 residues. Germline-derived CDR1 and CDR2 are SGDLS and YYNGEE. The entire variable domain, with the rest obtained from reference TRBV9 and TRBJ1-1, is as follows: DSGVTQTPKHLITATGQRVTLRCSPRSGDLSVYWYQQSLDQGLQFLIQYYNGEERAKGNILERFSAQQFPDLHSELNLSSLELGDSALYFCASSANTGPNTEAFFGQGTRLTVV.

The chain has TRBV19 and TRBJ2-7; D ambiguous. The V end was cut by 5 bases, the J end by 2 bases, with 16 bases between. This CDR3 is 15 amino acids long. Germline-derived CDR1 and CDR2 are LNHDA and SQIVND (reference sequence). CDR3 sequence: CASSDPHEFPYEQYF. The CDR3 nucleotides are TGTGCCAGTAGTGATCCACACGAATTTCCCTACGAGCAGTACTTC. The full variable domain, its missing parts supplied by reference TRBV19 and TRBJ2-7, is DGGITQSPKYLFRKEGQNVTLSCEQNLNHDAMYWYRQDPGQGLRLIYYSQIVNDFQKGDIAEGYSVSREKKESFPLTVTSAQKNPTAFYLCASSDPHEFPYEQYFGPGTRLTVT.

This clonotype has ten or more counts. V usage is TRBV7-8 and J usage is TRBJ1-5; weak D call: TRBD1 (5 bases). The CDR3 is 16 residues long. The V gene's germline CDR1 is SGHVS and CDR2 FQNEAQ. Trimming left V 5 bases short and J 0 bases short, with 14 bases between. CDR3 sequence: CASSPQNRNSNQPQHF. Written as DNA, the CDR3 is TGTGCCAGCAGCCCGCAAAACAGGAATAGCAATCAGCCCCAGCATTTT. Based on the CDR3 plus reference TRBV7-8 and TRBJ1-5, the full variable domain is GAGVSQSPRYKVAKRGQDVALRCDPISGHVSLFWYQQALGQGPEFLTYFQNEAQLDKSGLPSDRFFAERPEGSVSTLKIQRTQQEDSAVYLCASSPQNRNSNQPQHFGDGTRLSIL.

This clonotype has ten or more counts. The J gene is TRBJ1-1, the V gene TRBV7-9, with unresolved D. From germline, CDR1 is SEHNR and CDR2 FQNEAQ (reference sequence). This CDR3 spans 13 amino acids. Trimming took 5 bases from V and 2 from J, leaving 9 bases between them. CDR3 sequence (DNA): TGTGCCAGCAGCGTCTCGGGCAACACTGAAGCTTTCTTT. This sequence encodes CASSVSGNTEAFF.

This clonotype was counted between two and nine times. The V gene is TRBV20-1, the J gene TRBJ2-7, with D maybe TRBD1 (5 bases). The CDR3 is made up of 15 amino acids. The germline V gene has CDR1 DFQATT and CDR2 SNEGSKA (reference sequence). The V end was cut by 2 bases, the J end by 3 bases, with 17 bases between. The CDR3 reads CSARLSGQGSYEQYF. The CDR3 DNA follows: TGCAGTGCTAGACTGTCGGGTCAGGGCAGCTACGAGCAGTACTTC.

This clonotype was detected a few times. The V gene is TRBV2, the J gene TRBJ1-2; 9 bases are shared with TRBD1. Trimming took 7 bases from V and 3 from J; bases not matched to a gene: 9. Germline V CDR1 and CDR2: SNHLY, FYNNEI. The CDR3 loop spans 15 amino acids. For the CDR3, the DNA is TGTGCCAGCACCTTCACGGGACAGGGAGACTATGGCTACACCTTC. Its translation: CASTFTGQGDYGYTF.

This clonotype was seen at least ten times. The rearrangement joins TRBV29-1 to TRBJ2-7, with D possibly TRBD2 on 5 matching bases. The CDR3 totals 13 residues. V lost 7 bases and J 7 bases, leaving 20 bases between the germline ends. The germline V gene has CDR1 SQVTM and CDR2 ANQGSEA. This chain's CDR3 is CSAGRGTLEEQYF. Written as DNA, the CDR3 is TGCAGCGCCGGACGGGGAACCTTGGAAGAGCAGTACTTC.

This chain uses TRBV27 with TRBJ1-1, with D hard to call. Trimming removed 2 bases from V and 5 bases from J, with 12 bases in between. In germline, CDR1 is MNHEY, CDR2 SMNVEV (reference sequence). This CDR3 has 14 amino acids. CDR3: CASSLPWGGTEAFF. As DNA, the CDR3 is TGTGCCAGCAGTTTACCTTGGGGAGGGACTGAAGCTTTCTTT.

This clonotype showed up just a few times. CDR3 loop: CASSYASEGTGELFF. CDR3 nucleotide sequence: TGTGCCAGCAGTTACGCTAGCGAGGGCACCGGGGAGCTGTTTTTT. The V call is TRBV6-5, the J call TRBJ2-2; D possibly corresponds to TRBD2 (6 bases). This CDR3 comprises 15 residues. V was shortened by 2 bases and J by 4 bases, with 11 bases between the two germline ends. CDR1 is MNHEY and CDR2 is SVGAGI in the germline V gene.

This clonotype was counted only a few times. This chain connects TRBV7-9 to TRBJ2-7, with D hard to call. The CDR3 totals 12 residues. Germline V gene sequence: CDR1 SEHNR, CDR2 FQNEAQ (reference sequence). Trimming cost V 5 bases and J 5 bases, with 10 bases left between them. In DNA form, the CDR3 reads TGTGCCAGCAGCCCTGTTTCAGACGAGCAGTACTTC. Its protein product is CASSPVSDEQYF.

This clonotype has a handful of counts. V and J are TRBV28 and TRBJ2-7; no firm D call. V gave up 2 bases and J gave up 5 bases, with 4 bases separating them. Per the germline V gene, CDR1 is MDHEN and CDR2 is SYDVKM. The CDR3 is made up of 11 amino acids. The CDR3 reads CASSLLHEQYF. The CDR3, as DNA: TGTGCCAGCAGTTTACTCCACGAGCAGTACTTC.

This chain connects TRBV6-5 to TRBJ2-7; D gene unclear. Trimming left V 2 bases short and J 6 bases short, with 14 bases between. Germline loops: CDR1 MNHEY, CDR2 SVGAGI. This CDR3 has 14 amino acids. CDR3 loop: CASSYNKFLGEQYF. DNA of the CDR3: TGTGCCAGCAGTTACAATAAATTTTTAGGCGAGCAGTACTTC.

This chain uses TRBV7-8 with TRBJ2-5, with 10 bases aligning to TRBD2. The CDR3 has 16 residues. Germline CDR1 reads SGHVS; CDR2 reads FQNEAQ. J gave up 0 bases and V 5 bases, and 6 bases lay outside the gene matches. The CDR3 DNA sequence: TGTGCCAGCAGCGTGGGGACTAGCGCGTACCAAGAGACCCAGTACTTC. Its translation is CASSVGTSAYQETQYF.

The rearrangement joins TRBV20-1 to TRBJ2-7; maybe TRBD2 (5 bases). Germline V gene lookup returns CDR1 DFQATT and CDR2 SNEGSKA (reference sequence). This CDR3 is built from 14 residues. V gave up 3 bases and J gave up 0 bases, with 12 bases separating them. The CDR3 bases are TGCAGTGCTAGCGTTCTAGCAAACTCCTACGAGCAGTACTTC. Its protein is CSASVLANSYEQYF.

Ten or more counts support this clonotype. The chain uses TRBV5-1 and TRBJ1-1; no firm D call. Germline V gene data show CDR1 as SGHRS and CDR2 as YFSETQ. This CDR3 contains 13 residues. Between the trimmed V and J ends, which lost 3 bases and 3 bases, there was a span of 9 bases. Here the CDR3 DNA reads TGCGCCAGCAGCTGGACTGATTACACTGAAGCTTTCTTT. Protein product: CASSWTDYTEAFF. Looking up the rest from reference TRBV5-1 and TRBJ1-1 gives the full variable domain: KAGVTQTPRYLIKTRGQQVTLSCSPISGHRSVSWYQQTPGQGLQFLFEYFSETQRNKGNFPGRFSGRQFSNSRSEMNVSTLELGDSALYLCASSWTDYTEAFFGQGTRLTVV.

There are many counts of this clonotype. The J gene is TRBJ1-2, the V gene TRBV12-3 or TRBV12-4; a possible D gene is TRBD1 (6 bases). Trimming stripped 5 bases from V and 7 bases from J, with 14 bases between. The CDR3 contains 13 residues. CDR3 DNA: TGTGCCAGCAGTCAAGGGGGACGGGGTGGCTACACCTTC. Translated, it gives CASSQGGRGGYTF.

CDR3 DNA: TGTGCCAGCAGTCAGCCAGGGTGGGACTACGAGCAGTACTTC. Amino acids: CASSQPGWDYEQYF. The chain recombines TRBV7-9 with TRBJ2-7, with TRBD1 as a possible D gene (5 bases). The V gene lost 6 bases and the J gene lost 3 bases, with 15 bases spanning the gap. Looked up from germline, CDR1 is SEHNR and CDR2 is FQNEAQ (reference sequence). The CDR3 covers 14 residues.

This clonotype has ten or more counts. The V call is TRBV6-6, the J call TRBJ2-5; no definite D call. The CDR3 extends over 13 amino acids. Germline loops: CDR1 MNHNY, CDR2 SVGAGI (reference sequence). Between the trimmed V and J ends, which lost 3 bases and 2 bases, there was a span of 7 bases. CDR3 DNA: TGTGCCAGCAGTTATGGCAGACAAGAGACCCAGTACTTC. Its translation: CASSYGRQETQYF.

This clonotype showed up just a few times. In DNA, the CDR3 is TGTGCCAGCAGTTCTGGCGGGTCCGGGGAGCTGTTTTTT. Residues: CASSSGGSGELFF. V is TRBV6-2 or TRBV6-3 and J is TRBJ2-2; D may be TRBD2 (5 bases). The germline gives CDR1 MNHEY, CDR2 SVGEGT. The CDR3 length is 13 residues. V shed 4 bases and J shed 6 bases, with 9 bases lying between them.

The V and J genes are TRBV5-1 and TRBJ2-7, with D uncertain. The ends were cut back, 0 bases at V and 2 bases at J, with 12 bases in the middle. The CDR3 sequence is 15 residues long. Germline lookup yields CDR1 SGHRS and CDR2 YFSETQ. CDR3 in amino acids: CASSLEFVPTYEQYF. CDR3 sequence (DNA): TGCGCCAGCAGCTTGGAGTTCGTACCTACCTACGAGCAGTACTTC.

The chain links TRBV13 to TRBJ2-7; the match to TRBD2 covers 13 bases. V dropped 2 bases and J dropped 5; count of bases not matched to a gene: 6. Per the germline V gene, CDR1 is PRHDT and CDR2 is FYEKMQ (reference sequence). CDR3 length: 16 amino acids. CDR3 loop: CASSLRTSGRGNEQYF. DNA of the CDR3: TGTGCCAGCAGCTTACGGACTAGCGGGAGAGGGAACGAGCAGTACTTC.